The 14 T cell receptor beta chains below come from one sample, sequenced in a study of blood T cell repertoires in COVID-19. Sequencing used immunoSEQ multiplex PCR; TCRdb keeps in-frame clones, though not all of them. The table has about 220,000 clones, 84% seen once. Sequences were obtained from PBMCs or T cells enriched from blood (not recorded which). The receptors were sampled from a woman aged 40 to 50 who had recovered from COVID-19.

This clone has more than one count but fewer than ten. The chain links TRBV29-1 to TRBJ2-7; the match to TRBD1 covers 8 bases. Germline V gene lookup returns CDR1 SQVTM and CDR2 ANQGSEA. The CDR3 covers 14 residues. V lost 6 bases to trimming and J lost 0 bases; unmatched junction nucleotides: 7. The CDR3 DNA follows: TGCAGCGTCGCTGGACAGGGAGGCTCCTACGAGCAGTACTTC. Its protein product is CSVAGQGGSYEQYF.

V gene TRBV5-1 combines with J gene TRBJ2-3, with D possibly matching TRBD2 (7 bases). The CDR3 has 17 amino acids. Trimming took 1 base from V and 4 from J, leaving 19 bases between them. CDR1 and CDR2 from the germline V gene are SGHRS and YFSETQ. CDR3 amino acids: CASSLLSLGGGADTQYF. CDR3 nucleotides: TGCGCCAGCAGCTTGCTTTCTTTAGGGGGGGGCGCAGATACGCAGTATTTT. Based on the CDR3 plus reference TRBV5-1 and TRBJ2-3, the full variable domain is KAGVTQTPRYLIKTRGQQVTLSCSPISGHRSVSWYQQTPGQGLQFLFEYFSETQRNKGNFPGRFSGRQFSNSRSEMNVSTLELGDSALYLCASSLLSLGGGADTQYFGPGTRLTVL.

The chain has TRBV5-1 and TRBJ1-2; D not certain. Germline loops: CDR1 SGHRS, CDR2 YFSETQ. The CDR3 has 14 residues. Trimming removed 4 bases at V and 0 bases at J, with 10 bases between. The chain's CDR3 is CASSMAVTNYGYTF. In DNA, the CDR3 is TGCGCCAGCAGCATGGCGGTTACTAACTATGGCTACACCTTC.

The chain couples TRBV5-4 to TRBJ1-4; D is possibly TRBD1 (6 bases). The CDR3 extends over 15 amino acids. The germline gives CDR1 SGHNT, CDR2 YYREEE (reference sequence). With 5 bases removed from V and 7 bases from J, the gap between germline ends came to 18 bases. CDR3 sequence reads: CASSFGGAIIEKLFF. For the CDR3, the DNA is TGTGCCAGCAGTTTTGGGGGGGCAATCATTGAAAAACTGTTTTTT.

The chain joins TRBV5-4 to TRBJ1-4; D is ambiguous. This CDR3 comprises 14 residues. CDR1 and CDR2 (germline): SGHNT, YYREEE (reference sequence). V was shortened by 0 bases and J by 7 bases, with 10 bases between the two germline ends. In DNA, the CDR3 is TGTGCCAGCAGCTTGGGAGGGATTAGTGAAAAACTGTTTTTT. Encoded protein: CASSLGGISEKLFF.

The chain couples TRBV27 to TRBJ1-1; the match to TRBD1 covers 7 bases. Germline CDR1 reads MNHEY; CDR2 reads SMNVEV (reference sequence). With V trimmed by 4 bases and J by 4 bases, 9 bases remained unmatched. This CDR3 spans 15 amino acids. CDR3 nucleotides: TGTGCCAGCAGTTCCGCCGAGGCAGGGGGCACTGAAGCTTTCTTT. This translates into CASSSAEAGGTEAFF.

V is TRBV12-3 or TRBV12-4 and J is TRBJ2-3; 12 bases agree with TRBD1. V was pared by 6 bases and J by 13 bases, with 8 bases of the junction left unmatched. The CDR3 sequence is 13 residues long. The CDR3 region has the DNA TGTGCCAGCAGCAGTTCCGGGACAGGGGGCAAGTATTTT. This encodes CASSSSGTGGKYF.

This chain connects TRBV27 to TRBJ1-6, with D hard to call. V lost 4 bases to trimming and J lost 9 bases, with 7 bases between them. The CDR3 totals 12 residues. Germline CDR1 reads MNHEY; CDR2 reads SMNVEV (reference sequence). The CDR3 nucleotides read TGTGCCAGCAGTTCACTAATTTCACCCCTCCACTTT. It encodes CASSSLISPLHF.

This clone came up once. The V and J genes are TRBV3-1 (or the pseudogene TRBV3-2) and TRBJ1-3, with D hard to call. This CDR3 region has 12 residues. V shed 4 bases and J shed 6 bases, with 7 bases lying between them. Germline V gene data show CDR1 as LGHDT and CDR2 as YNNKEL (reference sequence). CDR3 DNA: TGTGCCAGCAGCCCCTTAGAAAACACCATATATTTT. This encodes CASSPLENTIYF.

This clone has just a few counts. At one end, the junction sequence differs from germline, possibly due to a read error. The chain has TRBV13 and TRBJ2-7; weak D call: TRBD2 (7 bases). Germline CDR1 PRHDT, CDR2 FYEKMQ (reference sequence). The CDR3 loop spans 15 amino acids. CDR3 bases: TGTGCCCGCAGCTTAGACGGGGGCGGGCGGGGGGAGCAGTACTTC. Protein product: CARSLDGGGRGEQYF.

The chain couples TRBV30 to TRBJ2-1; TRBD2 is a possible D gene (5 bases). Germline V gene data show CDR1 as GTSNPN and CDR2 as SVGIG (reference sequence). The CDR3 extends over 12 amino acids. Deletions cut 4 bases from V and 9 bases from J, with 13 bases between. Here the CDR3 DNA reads TGTGCCTGGATCGAGGCGGGTGTTGAGCAGTTCTTC. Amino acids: CAWIEAGVEQFF.

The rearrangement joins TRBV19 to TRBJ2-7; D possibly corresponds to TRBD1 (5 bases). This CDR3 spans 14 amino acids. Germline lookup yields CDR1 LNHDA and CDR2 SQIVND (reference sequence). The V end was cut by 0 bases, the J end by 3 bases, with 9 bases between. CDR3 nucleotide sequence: TGTGCCAGTAGTATAGAGGCAGGGAACTACGAGCAGTACTTC. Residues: CASSIEAGNYEQYF.

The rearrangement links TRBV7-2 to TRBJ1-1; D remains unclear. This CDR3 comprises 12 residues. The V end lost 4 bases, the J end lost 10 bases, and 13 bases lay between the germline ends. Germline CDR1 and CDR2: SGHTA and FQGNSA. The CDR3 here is CASSSGRGSAFF. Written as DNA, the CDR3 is TGTGCCAGCAGCTCCGGCCGGGGATCAGCTTTCTTT.

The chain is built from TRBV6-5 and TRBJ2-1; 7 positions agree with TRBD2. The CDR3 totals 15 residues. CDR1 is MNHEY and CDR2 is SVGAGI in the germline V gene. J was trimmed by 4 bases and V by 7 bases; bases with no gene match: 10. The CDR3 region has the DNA TGTGCCAGCAACTACGGGACTATCACTTACAATGAGCAGTTCTTC. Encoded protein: CASNYGTITYNEQFF.